The 28 T cell receptor beta chains below come from one sample, sequenced in a study of identical twins. TCRdb analysed the 5' RACE reads with MiXCR anew, one entry per CDR3 protein. The sample has around 570,000 distinct CDR3 sequences; around a tenth are singletons. The sample was also reused in another study, on yellow fever vaccine responses in identical twins.

Sequenced input: PBMCs. The source of these receptors is a young woman in good health.

This clonotype was found a few times. CDR3 DNA: TGTGCCAGCAGCAGGCCTTTAGGACAGGTCATGAATGAGCAGTTCTTC. Encoded protein: CASSRPLGQVMNEQFF. V and J are TRBV2 and TRBJ2-1; 7 bases are shared with TRBD1. There are 16 residues in the CDR3. The germline V gene has CDR1 SNHLY and CDR2 FYNNEI. V trimming: 6 bases; J trimming: 7 bases; junction bases outside the gene matches: 15.

In this sample, this clonotype turned up a few times. The gene calls are TRBV29-1 and TRBJ2-3, with TRBD2 matching 8 bases. Germline trimming cut 8 bases from V and 5 bases from J; bases unmatched to any gene: 12. CDR3 length equals 14 residues. From germline, CDR1 is SQVTM and CDR2 ANQGSEA. CDR3 sequence reads: CSHKGGRSGDTQYF. The DNA of the CDR3 is TGCAGCCACAAAGGCGGGAGGAGTGGAGATACGCAGTATTTT.

This chain uses TRBV4-3 with TRBJ2-7; D not resolved. V was clipped by 0 bases and J by 1 base, with 10 bases between them. CDR3 length: 15 residues. Per the germline V gene, CDR1 is LGHNA and CDR2 is YSLEER. Here the CDR3 DNA reads TGCGCCAGCAGCCAAGAGTGGGCAGTTTCCTACGAGCAGTACTTC. This sequence encodes CASSQEWAVSYEQYF.

As regards this clonotype: This may stem from a read error, because a much larger clone lies one nucleotide away. This chain uses TRBV4-2 with TRBJ2-5; no firm D call. V lost 0 bases to trimming and J lost 2 bases, with 13 bases between them. CDR3 length: 16 residues. Germline V gene data show CDR1 as LGHNA and CDR2 as YNFKEQ. As DNA, the CDR3 is TGTGCCAGCAGCCAAGAGGTGTACAACAGACAAGAGACCCAGTACTTC. Amino acids: CASSQEVYNRQETQYF.

The chain combines TRBV7-8 with TRBJ1-4; D might be TRBD1 (6 bases). Germline V lookup: CDR1 SGHVS, CDR2 FQNEAQ. The CDR3 runs 18 residues. The germline V and J ends were trimmed by 4 bases and 6 bases, with 24 bases remaining between them. CDR3 in amino acids: CASSSDWGQTNNDEKLFF. CDR3 DNA sequence: TGTGCCAGCAGCTCCGACTGGGGGCAGACGAACAACGATGAAAAACTGTTTTTT.

This sequence joins TRBV5-6 and TRBJ2-3, with D maybe TRBD2 (5 bases). In germline, CDR1 is SGHDT, CDR2 YYEEEE. V was pared by 4 bases and J by 13 bases, with 16 bases between. The CDR3 has 12 amino acids. In DNA form, the CDR3 reads TGTGCCAGCAGCCCCGGGATCCTGAATGAGTATTTT. It translates to CASSPGILNEYF.

This clonotype was recorded many times. V usage is TRBV7-9 and J usage is TRBJ2-1, with a tentative D call TRBD1 (6 bases). The CDR3 is made up of 16 amino acids. Trimming pared 5 bases from V and 2 bases from J, leaving 16 bases between. Looked up from germline, CDR1 is SEHNR and CDR2 is FQNEAQ (reference sequence). CDR3 protein: CASSLGQIGPYNEQFF. The CDR3 bases are TGTGCCAGCAGCCTCGGACAGATCGGACCCTACAATGAGCAGTTCTTC.

This clonotype was recorded a few times. V usage is TRBV20-1 and J usage is TRBJ2-1, with 11 bases lining up with TRBD2. CDR1 and CDR2 (germline): DFQATT, SNEGSKA (reference sequence). The V segment lost 0 bases and the J segment 3 bases; nucleotides outside the gene matches: 10. The CDR3 contains 18 residues. CDR3 coding DNA: TGCAGTGCTAGAGATTATACTAGCGGGGGAAAGGGCTACAATGAGCAGTTCTTC. This translates into CSARDYTSGGKGYNEQFF.

The chain uses TRBV4-3 and TRBJ2-3; either TRBD1 or TRBD2 may supply D (5 bases each). The CDR3 has 16 residues. Trimming took off 1 base at V and 2 bases at J, with 13 bases between the two ends. Looked up from germline, CDR1 is LGHNA and CDR2 is YSLEER. Written as DNA, the CDR3 is TGCGCCAGCAGCCAAGGCCTGACGGGGCCCACAGATACGCAGTATTTT. Translation: CASSQGLTGPTDTQYF.

This clonotype was found many times. The chain carries TRBV27 and TRBJ2-1; 9 bases align to TRBD2. CDR1 is MNHEY and CDR2 is SMNVEV in the germline V gene (reference sequence). The CDR3 is 14 amino acids. J was trimmed by 7 bases and V by 8 bases; bases with no gene match: 9. The CDR3 region has the DNA TGTGCCAGCGCCTACGCGGGGGGGACTAATGAGCAGTTCTTC. It translates to CASAYAGGTNEQFF.

This clonotype was recorded at least ten times. The gene calls are TRBV6-2 or TRBV6-3 and TRBJ2-1, with D uncertain. The CDR3 has 13 residues. Trimming shortened V by 2 bases and J by 8 bases, and 10 bases separated the two germline ends. Germline V CDR1 and CDR2: MNHEY, SVGEGT. The CDR3 sequence: CASSYSTWDEQFF. The DNA for the CDR3 is TGTGCCAGCAGTTACAGTACTTGGGATGAGCAGTTCTTC.

V and J are TRBV29-1 and TRBJ2-7, with D perhaps matching TRBD2 (6 bases). V lost 3 bases and J lost 2, with 11 bases in between. CDR1 is SQVTM and CDR2 is ANQGSEA in the germline V gene. This CDR3 has 13 residues. The CDR3 DNA reads TGCAGCGTTGAGGGGACGGGAGCCTACGAGCAGTACTTC. Translating gives CSVEGTGAYEQYF.

The chain couples TRBV12-3 or TRBV12-4 to TRBJ2-7; a weak D match, TRBD2 (6 bases). This CDR3 is built from 13 residues. The V end was cut by 8 bases, the J end by 6 bases, with 17 bases between. The chain's CDR3 is CASGITGGLEQYF. The DNA for the CDR3 is TGTGCCAGCGGGATAACTGGGGGACTCGAGCAGTACTTC.

This clonotype was detected many times. The chain links TRBV10-3 to TRBJ2-3; D might be TRBD1 (6 bases). With 6 bases removed from V and 1 base from J, the gap between germline ends came to 14 bases. From germline, CDR1 is ENHRY and CDR2 SYGVKD. The CDR3 length is 15 residues. CDR3 protein: CAISPGSGGTDTQYF. Here the CDR3 DNA reads TGTGCCATCAGCCCAGGGTCAGGGGGCACAGATACGCAGTATTTT.

The chain has TRBV27 and TRBJ2-7, with 12 bases matching TRBD2. Germline CDR1 MNHEY, CDR2 SMNVEV (reference sequence). The CDR3 contains 15 residues. V was clipped by 3 bases and J by 7 bases; unmatched bases: 7. The CDR3 loop is CASSFGLAGGREQYF. CDR3 coding DNA: TGTGCCAGCAGTTTCGGGCTAGCGGGAGGGAGAGAGCAGTACTTC.

The CDR3, as DNA: TGTGCCAGCAGCCAAGATCCGATTGCCCGGCAGTATTTT. It translates to CASSQDPIARQYF. The chain employs TRBV3-1 and TRBJ2-3; D is ambiguous. Looked up from germline, CDR1 is LGHDT and CDR2 is YNNKEL (reference sequence). With 0 bases removed from V and 11 bases from J, the gap between germline ends came to 12 bases. This CDR3 has 13 residues.

In its sample, this clonotype was seen a few times. V usage is TRBV5-1 and J usage is TRBJ2-1, with 15 bases lining up with TRBD2. The CDR3 loop spans 17 amino acids. V shed 4 bases and J 8 bases; nucleotides not matched to a gene: 10. Germline CDR1 is SGHRS and CDR2 is YFSETQ. In DNA form, the CDR3 reads TGCGCCAGCAGCAGTGGACTAGCGGGGGGGTCTATAGATGAGCAGTTCTTC. Protein sequence: CASSSGLAGGSIDEQFF.

Comments on this clonotype: Relative to the germline gene, one junction end is altered; a read error may explain this. V and J are TRBV7-9 and TRBJ2-5, with D hard to call. Per germline, CDR1 SEHNR and CDR2 FQNEAQ (reference sequence). This CDR3 is built from 16 residues. The CDR3 is CASSSYPVRGQETQDF. CDR3 DNA sequence: TGTGCCAGCAGCTCCTACCCCGTTCGTGGGCAAGAGACCCAGGACTTC.

At least ten counts were recorded for this clonotype. The CDR3: CSARGGAYDGYTF. The CDR3 DNA follows: TGCAGTGCTAGGGGAGGGGCGTACGATGGCTACACCTTC. This sequence joins TRBV20-1 and TRBJ1-2, with D possibly matching TRBD1 (5 bases). The CDR3 runs to 13 residues. Germline CDR1 reads DFQATT; CDR2 reads SNEGSKA (reference sequence). Deletions cut 3 bases from V and 6 bases from J, with 14 bases between.

The chain carries TRBV19 and TRBJ1-5; D is undetermined. The germline gives CDR1 LNHDA, CDR2 SQIVND (reference sequence). This CDR3 is built from 14 residues. V was pared by 3 bases and J by 2 bases, with 8 bases between. CDR3: CASSIGVGNQPQHF. The CDR3 DNA reads TGTGCCAGTAGTATCGGGGTTGGCAATCAGCCCCAGCATTTT.

The sample holds many counts of this clonotype. The chain couples TRBV7-6 to TRBJ2-5, with D perhaps being TRBD1 or TRBD2 (6 bases each). Germline lookup yields CDR1 SGHVS and CDR2 FNYEAQ. V lost 2 bases and J 1 base, leaving 11 bases between the germline ends. This CDR3 has 15 residues. CDR3 sequence reads: CASSLRRDTQETQYF. For the CDR3, the DNA is TGTGCCAGCAGCTTAAGGAGGGACACCCAAGAGACCCAGTACTTC.

This clonotype came up many times. Here the CDR3 reads CASSWLGLYYEQYF. The CDR3 DNA follows: TGTGCCAGCAGTTGGCTCGGGTTGTACTACGAGCAGTACTTC. The V gene is TRBV6-5, the J gene TRBJ2-7, with D hard to call. The CDR3 is 14 amino acids. Per germline, CDR1 MNHEY and CDR2 SVGAGI. V was pared by 4 bases and J by 3 bases, with 13 bases between.

This clonotype was counted a few times. V and J are TRBV11-1 and TRBJ1-1, with 9 bases identical to TRBD1. Looked up from germline, CDR1 is SGHAT and CDR2 is FQDESV (reference sequence). The CDR3 consists of 20 residues. V lost 7 bases, J lost 4 bases, and 25 bases stayed unmatched. For the CDR3, the DNA is TGTGCCAGCAACCGAAGAGGACACAGGGGGCAGGAATTTGATGGCACTGAAGCTTTCTTT. Translation gives CASNRRGHRGQEFDGTEAFF.

This clonotype was counted between two and nine times. J is TRBJ2-1 and V is TRBV5-1; D is ambiguous. CDR3 size: 16 residues. Germline CDR1 and CDR2: SGHRS and YFSETQ. V lost 0 bases to trimming and J lost 5 bases, with 15 bases between them. This chain's CDR3 is CASSLVGVSDHNEQFF. CDR3 sequence (DNA): TGCGCCAGCAGCTTGGTAGGTGTTTCAGATCACAATGAGCAGTTCTTC.

This clonotype was seen at least ten times. The chain has TRBV4-3 and TRBJ2-5; D is uncertain. The CDR3 spans 12 residues. Trimming cost V 0 bases and J 7 bases, with 6 bases left between them. Germline V gene sequence: CDR1 LGHNA, CDR2 YSLEER. The CDR3 here is CASSQDTRTQYF. The CDR3 DNA is TGCGCCAGCAGCCAAGATACCCGGACCCAGTACTTC.

This clonotype showed up many times. The chain employs TRBV11-3 and TRBJ2-2, with D maybe TRBD2 (7 bases). Germline V gene lookup returns CDR1 SGHNT and CDR2 YENEEA. The germline V and J ends were trimmed by 4 bases and 3 bases, with 21 bases remaining between them. CDR3 length equals 18 residues. The CDR3 reads CASSSRGGLVVYTGELFF. The DNA for the CDR3 is TGTGCCAGCAGCTCCAGGGGCGGACTAGTTGTGTACACCGGGGAGCTGTTTTTT.

This clonotype came up many times. The chain recombines TRBV29-1 with TRBJ2-5, with 8 bases fitting TRBD1. CDR1 is SQVTM, CDR2 ANQGSEA, per germline. V shed 4 bases and J 5 bases; nucleotides not matched to a gene: 12. This CDR3 comprises 15 residues. In nucleotides, the CDR3 is TGCAGCGTTGCCCAGACAGGGGCGATAATGGAGACCCAGTACTTC. It encodes CSVAQTGAIMETQYF. The complete variable domain, with remaining parts taken from reference TRBV29-1 and TRBJ2-5, reads SAVISQKPSRDICQRGTSLTIQCQVDSQVTMMFWYRQQPGQSLTLIATANQGSEATYESGFVIDKFPISRPNLTFSTLTVSNMSPEDSSIYLCSVAQTGAIMETQYFGPGTRLLVL.

The sample holds a few counts of this clonotype. The chain combines TRBV7-9 with TRBJ2-2; the D gene is possibly TRBD2 (5 bases). Germline V CDR1 and CDR2: SEHNR, FQNEAQ (reference sequence). The CDR3 is 14 residues long. Trimming left V 5 bases short and J 5 bases short, with 12 bases between. CDR3 amino acids: CASSPALGTGELFF. The DNA of the CDR3 is TGTGCCAGCAGCCCAGCACTAGGAACCGGGGAGCTGTTTTTT. Filled out from reference TRBV7-9 and TRBJ2-2, the complete variable domain reads DTGVSQNPRHKITKRGQNVTFRCDPISEHNRLYWYRQTLGQGPEFLTYFQNEAQLEKSRLLSDRFSAERPKGSFSTLEIQRTEQGDSAMYLCASSPALGTGELFFGEGSRLTVL.